The 8 T cell receptor beta chains below were found in one sample sequenced in a study of response to subunit inactivated influenza vaccine. TCRdb independently ran MiXCR on the RT-PCR reads; one entry per CDR3 protein. The sample records more than 450,000 distinct CDR3 sequences, 11% being singletons. The sample also formed part of further work on T cells expressing NK-cell markers. Per that study: The TCR beta cDNA came from 5'RACE template switching with UMIs.

Sequencing used PBMCs from blood, obtained on the day of vaccination. The origin of the receptors is a man aged 50 to 60 who received an inactivated influenza vaccine.

At least ten counts were recorded for this clonotype. The genes are TRBV5-6 and TRBJ2-2, with D hard to call. The V gene lost 0 bases and the J gene lost 0 bases, with 6 bases spanning the gap. This CDR3 is built from 15 residues. CDR1 and CDR2 (germline): SGHDT, YYEEEE. In DNA form, the CDR3 reads TGTGCCAGCAGCTTGGACAGCCCGAACACCGGGGAGCTGTTTTTT. Its protein product is CASSLDSPNTGELFF.

This clonotype has only a few counts. The rearrangement uses TRBV28 and TRBJ1-6; TRBD1 agrees at 7 bases. Germline values: CDR1 MDHEN, CDR2 SYDVKM. The V segment lost 6 bases and the J segment 3 bases; nucleotides outside the gene matches: 5. The CDR3 totals 15 residues. CDR3 protein: CASRRQGIYNSPLHF. The CDR3 region has the DNA TGTGCCAGCAGGAGACAGGGTATCTATAATTCACCCCTCCACTTT.

The chain uses TRBV7-2 and TRBJ2-5; D is possibly TRBD2 (5 bases). The CDR3 length is 11 residues. In germline, CDR1 is SGHTA, CDR2 FQGNSA. Trimming removed 5 bases from V and 6 bases from J, with 7 bases in between. The CDR3 coding sequence is TGTGCCAGCAGCGGAGGAAAGACCCAGTACTTC. As protein: CASSGGKTQYF. Combining the CDR3 with reference TRBV7-2 and TRBJ2-5 gives the whole variable domain GAGVSQSPSNKVTEKGKDVELRCDPISGHTALYWYRQSLGQGLEFLIYFQGNSAPDKSGLPSDRFSAERTGGSVSTLTIQRTQQEDSAVYLCASSGGKTQYFGPGTRLLVL.

This sequence joins TRBV5-1 and TRBJ1-2, with D unclear. Trimming pared 0 bases from V and 7 bases from J, leaving 10 bases between. The CDR3 runs to 13 residues. Germline CDR1 is SGHRS and CDR2 is YFSETQ. Here the CDR3 DNA reads TGCGCCAGCAGCTTGGTCGGGTATAGTGGCTACACCTTC. Encoded protein: CASSLVGYSGYTF.

This clonotype was found many times. The chain recombines TRBV10-3 with TRBJ1-6; unclear D gene. This CDR3 is built from 13 residues. Trimming shortened V by 6 bases and J by 6 bases, and 9 bases separated the two germline ends. CDR1 and CDR2 (germline): ENHRY, SYGVKD. CDR3 bases: TGTGCCATCAGGCAGAATTCTAATTCACCCCTCCACTTT. It is translated as CAIRQNSNSPLHF.

This clonotype was detected many times. The gene calls are TRBV15 and TRBJ2-1; D ambiguous. The V gene's germline CDR1 is LNHNV and CDR2 YYDKDF (reference sequence). V was clipped by 4 bases and J by 8 bases, with 15 bases between them. The CDR3 runs 14 residues. The DNA for the CDR3 is TGTGCCACCAGCATCGAACCCCGTAGGCATGAGCAGTTCTTC. Its protein is CATSIEPRRHEQFF.

Ten or more counts support this clonotype. This chain uses TRBV28 with TRBJ2-1; 8 bases are a match to TRBD1. The CDR3 runs to 15 residues. J was trimmed by 6 bases and V by 1 base; bases with no gene match: 5. The V gene's germline CDR1 is MDHEN and CDR2 SYDVKM. CDR3: CASSLSQGAANEQFF. The CDR3 DNA reads TGTGCCAGCAGTTTATCTCAGGGGGCCGCCAATGAGCAGTTCTTC.

This clonotype was detected only a few times. This chain connects TRBV5-1 to TRBJ2-7; no definite D call. The CDR3 extends over 12 amino acids. Germline V gene lookup returns CDR1 SGHRS and CDR2 YFSETQ. V was cut by 7 bases and J by 1 base, with 9 bases left in between. CDR3 residues: CASRKKSYEQYF. The CDR3 DNA reads as TGCGCCAGCCGCAAAAAATCCTACGAGCAGTACTTC.